This T cell receptor (beta chain) was documented in a study of T cell changes during pregnancy in multiple sclerosis. With 1 base removed from V and 0 bases from J, the gap between germline ends came to 6 bases. CDR3 length: 15 residues. Germline V gene sequence: CDR1 MNHNS, CDR2 SASEGT. Some clones are missing from TCRdb's copy, which holds only in-frame ones; the method was immunoSEQ multiplex PCR. Among 90,000 or so clones listed, roughly nine tenths were seen once. Sequences were derived from peripheral blood, sampled in the first trimester of pregnancy. The chain has TRBV6-1 and TRBJ1-4; a weak D match, TRBD1 (6 bases). This TCR was sampled from a female donor with multiple sclerosis, enrolled in a pregnancy study. CDR3 loop: CASSEEGATNEKLFF. The CDR3 DNA is TGTGCCAGCAGTGAAGAGGGGGCAACTAATGAAAAACTGTTTTTT.